This T cell receptor beta chain was sequenced during a study of CD8+ T cells in alopecia areata. Across the study: Tofacitinib therapy took 6 to 18 months; 6 months off drug came after.

Described treatment: oral pan-JAK inhibitor, 5-10 mg twice daily. The length of the CDR3 is 14 residues. The V gene's germline CDR1 is SQVTM and CDR2 ANQGSEA. Trimming took off 3 bases at V and 1 base at J, with 12 bases between the two ends. Study-wide results and limits: Tofacitinib significantly lowered scalp clonality and expanded CD8+ clones among the top 100.

Regarding this clone: The antigen remains undetermined.

Sequencing relied on a cDNA template that was reverse transcribed from extracted RNA. Repertoires were generated with immunoSEQ multiplex PCR, while TCRdb's copy carries only in-frame clones and drops some. The sample holds around 180,000 clones, approximately 61% seen once. Sample: CD4+ T cells sorted from blood, taken at week 24, from a patient treated with tofacitinib. The receptor's source is a human donor with alopecia areata. The J gene is TRBJ1-2, the V gene TRBV29-1; tentative D call: TRBD1 (6 bases). CDR3 amino acids: CSVDRTGNNYGYTF. The CDR3 nucleotides are TGCAGCGTTGATCGCACAGGGAATAACTATGGCTACACCTTC.